This TCR beta chain was found in a study of shared clonotypes between healthy human individuals. Into CD45RA+ naive and CD45RA-negative memory subsets, the CD4+ cells were split. Overall study results and limits: Naive CD4 clonotypes were shared across a few donors at around 5.4%. Donor scarcity curtailed the genetic and exposure-history diversity represented herein.

DNA at 200 ng, approximately 30,000 T cell genomes, went into sorted-subset replicate PCRs. Sequencing was performed with immunoSEQ multiplex PCR; in TCRdb, only in-frame clones are kept and a portion is missing. The sample includes 1.6 million or so clones, roughly 98.5% of them seen just once. A note on this clone: What it binds is not known.

The sample consisted of naive CD4+ T cells sorted from blood. As for subset: CD45RA+ positively selected. This receptor was obtained from a man aged 30-40 years in good health.

The CDR3, as DNA: TGTGCCAGCAGCCAGGGACCGTACTATGGCTACACCTTC. It encodes CASSQGPYYGYTF. The chain is built from TRBV9 and TRBJ1-2, with D maybe TRBD1 (5 bases). Germline CDR1 SGDLS, CDR2 YYNGEE. V dropped 4 bases and J dropped 3 bases, with 10 bases sitting between them. The length of the CDR3 is 13 residues. Full variable domain (missing parts from reference TRBV9 and TRBJ1-2): DSGVTQTPKHLITATGQRVTLRCSPRSGDLSVYWYQQSLDQGLQFLIQYYNGEERAKGNILERFSAQQFPDLHSELNLSSLELGDSALYFCASSQGPYYGYTFGSGTRLTVV.